The rows below give T cell receptor beta chains drawn from one sample of a study of a mutant IDH1 vaccine in newly diagnosed glioma. Clones were read by immunoSEQ multiplex PCR, and TCRdb kept only the in-frame ones, dropping some. Of under 65,000 clones in the sample, about 74% were seen once. Here the sequenced sample was PBMCs, taken from a glioma patient treated with radiotherapy, temozolomide or both. Every receptor here comes from a middle-aged woman with glioma. The CDR3 runs from the conserved cysteine through the conserved F or W. The order of the fields is D gene, clone size, V gene, J gene, CDR3 protein, CDR3 DNA. The D gene is left open where the match is weak. Some rows have no size entry. The others give once, few or many, or a class for an expanded clone.

D: TRBD1; size: NA; V: TRBV5-5; J: TRBJ2-7; CDR3: CASSLNDPGQGYEQYF; DNA: TGTGCCAGCAGCTTGAATGACCCGGGACAGGGCTACGAGCAGTACTTC
D: NA; size: few; V: TRBV10-2; J: TRBJ2-1; CDR3: CASCRRNNEQFF; DNA: TGCGCCAGCTGTAGGAGGAACAATGAGCAGTTCTTC
D: NA; size: NA; V: TRBV11-2; J: TRBJ1-1; CDR3: CASSSRQSNTEAFF; DNA: TGTGCCAGCAGCTCCAGACAGTCAAACACTGAAGCTTTCTTT
D: NA; size: NA; V: TRBV6-5; J: TRBJ1-6; CDR3: CASSPGQPGSPLHF; DNA: TGTGCCAGCAGCCCCGGGCAGCCGGGTTCACCCCTCCACTTT
D: NA; size: few; V: TRBV5-8; J: TRBJ1-2; CDR3: CASSFHYSNYGYTF; DNA: TGTGCCAGCAGCTTTCATTATTCTAACTATGGCTACACCTTC
D: NA; size: NA; V: TRBV7-2; J: TRBJ1-1; CDR3: CASSLTPRTEAFF; DNA: TGTGCCAGCAGCTTAACCCCTAGGACTGAAGCTTTCTTT
D: NA; size: once; V: TRBV6-5; J: TRBJ2-5; CDR3: CASSYIGETQYF; DNA: TGTGCCAGCAGTTACATCGGGGAGACCCAGTACTTC
D: NA; size: NA; V: TRBV18; J: TRBJ1-1; CDR3: CASSPRIIGGDTEAFF; DNA: TGTGCCAGCTCACCACGGATCATTGGGGGGGACACTGAAGCTTTCTTT
D: TRBD1; size: NA; V: TRBV5-1; J: TRBJ1-6; CDR3: CASSLATGGANSPLHF; DNA: TGCGCCAGCAGCTTGGCAACAGGGGGCGCGAATTCACCCCTCCACTTT
D: TRBD2; size: few; V: TRBV10-3; J: TRBJ2-3; CDR3: CAISGPAGGADTQYF; DNA: TGTGCCATCAGTGGTCCAGCGGGGGGGGCAGATACGCAGTATTTT
D: NA; size: NA; V: TRBV18; J: TRBJ1-2; CDR3: CASSYPPGLYYTF; DNA: TGTGCCAGCTCATACCCGCCGGGACTCTACTACACCTTC
D: NA; size: NA; V: TRBV7-9; J: TRBJ1-2; CDR3: CASSLKNSDYGYTF; DNA: TGTGCCAGCAGCTTAAAGAACAGCGACTATGGCTACACCTTC